This T cell receptor beta chain appears in the sequencing data of a study of cytomegalovirus exposure and HLA in healthy donors. Broader study findings: Follow-up analysis later connected one missense variant in DCLRE1C with trimming of TCR beta V- and J-genes.

PCR amplification relied on 60 Vbeta primers (plus 13 Jbeta primers). Method: immunoSEQ multiplex PCR; TCRdb's copy keeps in-frame clones and lacks some. Of 95,000 to 150,000 clones detected, around 85% appear once; the ten largest clones hold 2.1%. This CDR3 spans 21 amino acids. V was cut by 6 bases and J by 0 bases, with 27 bases left in between. Germline assignment: CDR1 KGHSH and CDR2 LQKENI. As regards this clone: Antigen unknown.

The sequenced sample consisted of PBMCs. The chain joins TRBV18 to TRBJ2-6; D possibly corresponds to TRBD2 (5 bases). This clonotype was obtained from a man between 25 and 39 years old in good health and CMV-seronegative. CDR3 protein: CASSSLFRRGYLVSGANVLTF. The CDR3 DNA is TGTGCCAGCTCCTCCCTCTTCCGAAGAGGGTACTTAGTCTCTGGGGCCAACGTCCTGACTTTC.